Below, 24 T cell receptor beta chains from the same sample are listed, as sequenced in a study of tumor-infiltrating lymphocytes in primary liver carcinoma. With around 500 ng total RNA as template and a constant-region primer, TCR beta cDNA was made. For TCR beta, libraries were produced by three nested multiplex PCR rounds using slightly modified ARM-PCR. Amplification in the first two PCR rounds was performed using TRBV1-TRBV30 forward primers and a C-beta reverse primer for roughly 9 cycles each. TCRdb re-analysed the multiplex PCR reads in MiXCR, keeping a single row per CDR3 protein. This table holds roughly 330,000 distinct CDR3 sequences, 65% found once. Extraction also yielded germline DNA, while blood RNA was obtained from unsorted whole blood. Sequencing was carried out using peripheral blood. The receptors shown here come from a man between 35 and 55 years old with primary liver carcinoma and hepatitis B virus infection.

Concerning this clonotype itself: The conserved final phenylalanine or tryptophan is absent from the CDR3, which likely points to a read error. The CDR3 nucleotides read TGTGCCAGCAGTTTATCGTCTGATTACGAGCAGTACCTC. This translates into CASSLSSDYEQYL. This chain connects TRBV12-3 or TRBV12-4 to TRBJ2-7; D remains ambiguous. Trimming pared 2 bases from V and 4 bases from J, leaving 9 bases between. CDR3 length equals 13 residues.

This clonotype was seen a single time. The chain uses TRBV30 and TRBJ1-2; D possibly corresponds to TRBD1 (6 bases). CDR1 is GTSNPN and CDR2 is SVGIG in the germline V gene (reference sequence). Trimming took off 1 base at V and 6 bases at J, with 15 bases between the two ends. This CDR3 comprises 14 residues. The CDR3, as DNA: TGTGCCTGGAGTGCCCTTCGGACAGTGCATGGCTACACCTTC. It codes for CAWSALRTVHGYTF. Using reference TRBV30 and TRBJ1-2 for the parts outside the CDR3, the full variable domain is SQTIHQWPATLVQPVGSPLSLECTVEGTSNPNLYWYRQAAGRGLQLLFYSVGIGQISSEVPQNLSASRPQDRQFILSSKKLLLSDSGFYLCAWSALRTVHGYTFGSGTRLTVV.

With regard to this clonotype: A read error may account for a junction end that differs from germline. V gene TRBV11-2 combines with J gene TRBJ2-7; the D gene is possibly TRBD2 (6 bases). From germline, CDR1 is SGHAT and CDR2 FQNNGV. This CDR3 region has 17 residues. Here the CDR3 DNA reads TGTGCTAGCAGCTTGACGGATCCGGGGAGGAAATCCTACGAGCAGTACTTC. Residues: CASSLTDPGRKSYEQYF.

This clonotype has ten or more counts. The chain is built from TRBV10-2 and TRBJ2-4; TRBD1 matches at 7 bases. V lost 0 bases, J lost 9 bases, and 2 bases stayed unmatched. Germline V gene sequence: CDR1 WSHSY, CDR2 SAAADI. This CDR3 is 13 amino acids long. Written as DNA, the CDR3 is TGCGCCAGCAGTGAGTCGGACAGGACCATTCAGTACTTC. Translation: CASSESDRTIQYF.

This clonotype occurred a few times. A junction end diverges from the germline sequence, so it may reflect a read error. V usage is TRBV28 and J usage is TRBJ2-5; maybe TRBD2 (6 bases). This CDR3 is built from 11 residues. Germline CDR1 reads MDHEN; CDR2 reads SYDVKM. The CDR3 sequence: CASTSGEFRDF. In nucleotides, the CDR3 is TGTGCCAGCACCTCGGGGGAGTTCCGAGACTTC.

This rearrangement joins TRBV6-1 to TRBJ2-3, with a weak D call TRBD1 (6 bases). This CDR3 has 16 amino acids. From germline, CDR1 is MNHNS and CDR2 SASEGT. The V end was cut by 3 bases, the J end by 5 bases, with 18 bases between. The CDR3 DNA sequence: TGTGCCAGCAGTGAGGGGGCGGAAGGGCCCATAGATACGCAGTATTTT. Its protein is CASSEGAEGPIDTQYF.

This sequence joins TRBV11-2 and TRBJ2-3; 7 bases map to TRBD1. With V trimmed by 5 bases and J by 0 bases, 5 bases remained unmatched. The germline gives CDR1 SGHAT, CDR2 FQNNGV. The CDR3 has 15 amino acids. The CDR3 spells CASSHRGTSTDTQYF. CDR3 DNA sequence: TGTGCCAGCAGCCACAGGGGCACCAGCACAGATACGCAGTATTTT.

Note on this clonotype: At one boundary the junction diverges from the germline segment, which might be a read error. This chain links TRBV11-2 with TRBJ2-1, with 9 bases identical to TRBD2. The CDR3 spans 16 residues. Germline V gene data show CDR1 as SGHAT and CDR2 as FQNNGV. The CDR3 protein is CASSSGLAGRCNEQLF. The DNA of the CDR3 is TGTGCCAGCAGCTCGGGTCTAGCGGGACGATGCAATGAGCAGTTGTTC.

The chain has TRBV12-5 and TRBJ2-5; 9 nucleotides match TRBD1. V lost 10 bases and J lost 4; bases outside the gene matches: 7. The germline V gene encodes CDR1 LGHNT and CDR2 FRNRAP. The CDR3 sequence is 13 residues long. CDR3 DNA sequence: TGTGCTATTGGGACAGGGAACTTAGAGACCCAGTACTTC. Protein product: CAIGTGNLETQYF.

The genes are TRBV11-2 and TRBJ1-5; possibly TRBD1 for D (5 bases). This CDR3 contains 17 residues. Germline V CDR1 and CDR2: SGHAT, FQNNGV. V lost 1 base to trimming and J lost 12 bases, with 25 bases between them. The CDR3 loop is CASSLGTDSLGNQYQHF. The CDR3 region has the DNA TGTGCCAGCAGCTTAGGGACCGACAGCCTGGGTAATCAGTACCAGCATTTT.

With regard to this clonotype: The CDR3 end shows no conserved phenylalanine or tryptophan, and so a read error is likely. Here the CDR3 DNA reads TGTGCCAGCAGTTTGGGACAAGGCAATCAGTCCCAGCATCTT. It yields the protein CASSLGQGNQSQHL. This chain joins TRBV6-2 or TRBV6-3 and TRBJ1-5; D is perhaps TRBD1 (6 bases). This CDR3 has 14 residues. Germline values: CDR1 MNHEY, CDR2 SVGEGT.

The count of this clonotype is one. It may be a read error: a sequence one base away is much more abundant. The chain carries TRBV6-5 and TRBJ2-7, with 8 bases fitting TRBD1. The CDR3 loop spans 14 amino acids. Trimming removed 5 bases from V and 7 bases from J; junction bases left unmatched: 10. The germline V gene has CDR1 MNHEY and CDR2 SVGAGI. CDR3 nucleotides: TGTGCCAGCAGTACGCGGGACAGGAGGAATGAGCAGTACTTC. This translates into CASSTRDRRNEQYF.

V gene TRBV11-2 combines with J gene TRBJ2-2; D gene uncertain. The V gene's germline CDR1 is SGHAT and CDR2 FQNNGV. The CDR3 is 14 residues long. V was cut by 11 bases and J by 2 bases, with 15 bases left in between. CDR3: CASVLDGNTGELFF. The DNA for the CDR3 is TGTGCCTCCGTCTTGGACGGAAACACCGGGGAGCTGTTTTTT.

This clonotype has a count of ten or more. The V gene is TRBV11-2, the J gene TRBJ2-4; 9 bases match TRBD2. The CDR3 is made up of 15 amino acids. Trimming removed 3 bases from V and 8 bases from J; junction bases left unmatched: 8. Germline V CDR1 and CDR2: SGHAT, FQNNGV. The CDR3 DNA reads TGTGCCAGCAGCTTTCCGCGGGAGGGCAGGGACATTCAGTACTTC. Its translation is CASSFPREGRDIQYF.

This clonotype has at least ten counts. The V gene is TRBV6-6, the J gene TRBJ1-2; 7 bases are a match to TRBD1. The length of the CDR3 is 14 residues. CDR1 is MNHNY and CDR2 is SVGAGI in the germline V gene (reference sequence). Germline trimming cut 4 bases from V and 10 bases from J; bases unmatched to any gene: 12. CDR3 DNA: TGTGCCAGCAGTTTACCAATGACAGGGACTGTCTACACCTTC. This translates into CASSLPMTGTVYTF.

This clonotype came up many times. The J gene is TRBJ2-5, the V gene TRBV11-2; D is undetermined. Per germline, CDR1 SGHAT and CDR2 FQNNGV. V shed 3 bases and J shed 4 bases, with 12 bases lying between them. The CDR3 consists of 14 residues. CDR3 sequence (DNA): TGTGCCAGCAGCTTTTCGAATAGCAGAGAGACCCAGTACTTC. Translation: CASSFSNSRETQYF.

The chain couples TRBV4-1 to TRBJ2-1; 10 bases fit TRBD2. This CDR3 region has 15 residues. The V gene's germline CDR1 is MGHRA and CDR2 YSYEKL. With 10 bases clipped from V and 8 bases from J, the junction kept 14 bases outside the gene matches. DNA of the CDR3: TGCGCCAATAGCCAAAAACCTAGCGGGAGTTATGAGCAGTTCTTC. This encodes CANSQKPSGSYEQFF.

This rearrangement joins TRBV5-6 to TRBJ2-5, with 9 bases lining up with TRBD1. The CDR3 totals 17 residues. In germline, CDR1 is SGHDT, CDR2 YYEEEE. V lost 4 bases and J lost 1; bases outside the gene matches: 11. DNA for the CDR3: TGTGCCAGCAGCGGGAGAGCGACAGGGGGAGTCCAAGAGACCCAGTACTTC. Its protein product is CASSGRATGGVQETQYF.

Concerning this clonotype: A read error may produce the germline difference seen at one junction end. The gene calls are TRBV12-3 or TRBV12-4 and TRBJ1-1; 10 nucleotides align to TRBD1. The CDR3 is made up of 14 amino acids. The CDR3 reads CASSTRTGGTEAFF. The CDR3 DNA sequence: TGTGCTAGCAGTACCCGGACAGGGGGCACTGAAGCTTTCTTT.

This clonotype was seen at least ten times. This rearrangement joins TRBV4-1 to TRBJ2-7; unclear D gene. CDR1 and CDR2 (germline): MGHRA, YSYEKL. The CDR3 consists of 15 residues. Trimming stripped 0 bases from V and 2 bases from J, with 11 bases between. The CDR3 DNA sequence: TGCGCCAGCAGCCAAGAGGTCGGCGGCACCTACGAGCAGTACTTC. Translation gives CASSQEVGGTYEQYF.

V gene TRBV11-1 combines with J gene TRBJ2-7; D possibly corresponds to TRBD1 (5 bases). The CDR3 has 13 residues. In germline, CDR1 is SGHAT, CDR2 FQDESV (reference sequence). V lost 7 bases and J lost 7, with 17 bases in between. The chain's CDR3 is CASTGSGSEEQYF. The CDR3 nucleotides read TGTGCCAGCACCGGATCAGGGTCCGAGGAGCAGTACTTC.

Concerning this clonotype itself: Since the CDR3 does not end with the conserved phenylalanine or tryptophan, this likely comes from a read error. V is TRBV11-1 and J is TRBJ1-1; TRBD1 is a possible D gene (5 bases). The CDR3 is 14 amino acids. Looked up from germline, CDR1 is SGHAT and CDR2 is FQDESV (reference sequence). This CDR3 reads CAGSLGEVGTEAFL. The CDR3 DNA sequence: TGTGCCGGCAGCTTGGGGGAAGTCGGCACTGAAGCTTTCCTT.

This clonotype occurred a few times. The rearrangement uses TRBV6-5 and TRBJ2-3; D perhaps matches TRBD2 (6 bases). V lost 5 bases to trimming and J lost 4 bases, with 16 bases between them. Germline-derived CDR1 and CDR2 are MNHEY and SVGAGI. This CDR3 contains 15 residues. The CDR3 DNA sequence: TGTGCCAGCAGTGGACGGAGGGCCCCAGCAGATACGCAGTATTTT. Its protein is CASSGRRAPADTQYF.

Of note for this clonotype: The junction departs from germline at one end; a sequencing error may be responsible. The rearrangement uses TRBV5-4 and TRBJ2-2, with 12 nucleotides matching TRBD2. CDR3 length: 15 residues. Germline CDR1 reads SGHNT; CDR2 reads YYREEE (reference sequence). This CDR3 is CASSGGLAGTGELSF. DNA of the CDR3: TGTGCCAGCAGCGGAGGACTAGCGGGAACTGGGGAGCTGTCTTTT.